The 13 T cell receptor beta chains presented below share a single source sample, sequenced in a study of cytomegalovirus exposure and HLA in healthy donors. 60 Vbeta and 13 Jbeta primers were used in PCR. The protocol was immunoSEQ multiplex PCR, while the TCRdb copy is restricted to in-frame clones and leaves out a portion. The sample has 110,000 to 150,000 clones; roughly three quarters are singletons. The sample was PBMCs. The receptor source for this set is a man between 60 and 75 years old in good health and CMV-seronegative.

The chain links TRBV18 to TRBJ2-7; the D gene is possibly TRBD1 (5 bases). Per germline, CDR1 KGHSH and CDR2 LQKENI. Trimming pared 3 bases from V and 7 bases from J, leaving 13 bases between. The CDR3 runs 13 residues. CDR3 in amino acids: CASSPKTDSEQYF. The CDR3 DNA follows: TGTGCCAGCTCACCGAAGACAGATAGTGAGCAGTACTTC.

The chain carries TRBV10-3 and TRBJ2-7, with 8 positions matching TRBD2. CDR1 ENHRY and CDR2 SYGVKD come from the germline V gene. The length of the CDR3 is 13 residues. The junction had 7 bases not matched to a gene; V was cut back by 6 bases and J by 6 bases. The chain's CDR3 is CAIRSSGSGEQYF. The CDR3 bases are TGTGCCATCAGATCGAGCGGGAGTGGCGAGCAGTACTTC.

This clone was seen only a few times. This sequence joins TRBV28 and TRBJ1-1; D gene unclear. The CDR3 length is 15 residues. Germline V lookup: CDR1 MDHEN, CDR2 SYDVKM. Trimming left V 1 base short and J 2 bases short, with 11 bases between. CDR3 amino acids: CASSLFLGENTEAFF. The CDR3 DNA is TGTGCCAGCAGTTTATTTCTCGGGGAAAACACTGAAGCTTTCTTT.

This clone was observed a handful of times. V gene TRBV5-4 combines with J gene TRBJ1-1; D gene uncertain. The CDR3 has 14 residues. Trimming removed 0 bases from V and 1 base from J, with 7 bases in between. Germline CDR1 is SGHNT and CDR2 is YYREEE (reference sequence). The chain's CDR3 is CASSLAGRNTEAFF. CDR3 in DNA: TGTGCCAGCAGCTTGGCAGGCAGGAACACTGAAGCTTTCTTT.

This sequence joins TRBV11-1 and TRBJ2-5, with unresolved D. With the DNA end fitting TRBJ2-7 better, the J assignment may be wrong. Germline V gene lookup returns CDR1 SGHAT and CDR2 FQDESV (reference sequence). The CDR3 extends over 14 amino acids. CDR3 DNA sequence: TGTGCCAGCAGCTTACCCCCAAGTCCCCACGAGCAGTACTTC. It encodes CASSLPPSPHEQYF.

This rearrangement joins TRBV28 to TRBJ1-2; D is possibly TRBD1 (6 bases). The CDR3 totals 15 residues. The germline V gene encodes CDR1 MDHEN and CDR2 SYDVKM. The germline V and J ends were trimmed by 3 bases and 3 bases, with 14 bases remaining between them. CDR3 bases: TGTGCCAGCAGTTTTATCAGGGGCCCAGACTATGGCTACACCTTC. It translates to CASSFIRGPDYGYTF.

The V gene is TRBV5-6, the J gene TRBJ2-1, with 9 bases matching TRBD2. CDR1 and CDR2 (germline): SGHDT, YYEEEE. The CDR3 is 16 residues long. Trimming removed 0 bases from V and 5 bases from J; junction bases left unmatched: 6. The CDR3 sequence is CASSLETSGVDNEQFF. The CDR3 DNA follows: TGTGCCAGCAGCTTGGAGACTAGCGGAGTGGACAATGAGCAGTTCTTC.

This clone was picked up one time. This chain links TRBV10-3 with TRBJ1-1; TRBD1 is a possible D gene (6 bases). With 8 bases removed from V and 6 bases from J, the gap between germline ends came to 13 bases. Per the germline V gene, CDR1 is ENHRY and CDR2 is SYGVKD. The CDR3 consists of 12 residues. The CDR3 DNA sequence: TGTGCCATCCTACAGGGCGGGTCTGAAGCTTTCTTT. Translated: CAILQGGSEAFF.

This chain uses TRBV7-9 with TRBJ2-7, with TRBD1 identical over 7 bases. CDR1 SEHNR and CDR2 FQNEAQ come from the germline V gene (reference sequence). CDR3 length equals 13 residues. Trimming removed 5 bases from V and 5 bases from J; junction bases left unmatched: 6. In DNA form, the CDR3 reads TGTGCCAGCAGCACGACAGGGCTCCACGAGCAGTACTTC. Its protein is CASSTTGLHEQYF.

The chain joins TRBV4-1 to TRBJ1-5; no firm D call. The CDR3 has 15 residues. Looked up from germline, CDR1 is MGHRA and CDR2 is YSYEKL. V was pared by 0 bases and J by 2 bases, with 8 bases between. DNA for the CDR3: TGCGCCAGCAGCCAAGATATGGGCGGCAATCAGCCCCAGCATTTT. This sequence encodes CASSQDMGGNQPQHF.

This clone was detected only once. The chain joins TRBV18 to TRBJ1-4, with TRBD1 identical over 12 bases. There are 18 residues in the CDR3. Germline loops: CDR1 KGHSH, CDR2 LQKENI. The J segment lost 4 bases and the V segment lost 1 base, leaving 7 bases of the junction unmatched. The CDR3 sequence: CASSPRGTGGGINEKLFF. The DNA for the CDR3 is TGTGCCAGCTCACCACGGGGGACAGGGGGCGGAATTAATGAAAAACTGTTTTTT.

The chain employs TRBV4-1 and TRBJ1-4; 8 nucleotides agree with TRBD1. The V and J ends lost 1 base and 0 bases, in that order; junction bases with no gene match: 4. The CDR3 runs 17 residues. The germline CDR1 and CDR2 sequences are MGHRA and YSYEKL. The CDR3 DNA sequence: TGCGCCAGCAGCCAAGGCAGGGGGCTTGCAACTAATGAAAAACTGTTTTTT. Translating gives CASSQGRGLATNEKLFF.

This chain connects TRBV19 to TRBJ2-7; 11 bases map to TRBD1. V lost 8 bases and J lost 4; bases outside the gene matches: 7. The CDR3 covers 14 residues. The V gene's germline CDR1 is LNHDA and CDR2 SQIVND (reference sequence). CDR3 in amino acids: CASSSRDRGYEQYF. CDR3 DNA sequence: TGTGCCAGTTCCAGCCGGGACAGGGGGTACGAGCAGTACTTC.